Presented here are 9 T cell receptor beta chains from one specimen sequenced in a study of OX40 agonist ivuxolimab in advanced cancers. Sequencing used immunoSEQ multiplex PCR; TCRdb keeps in-frame clones, though not all of them. The data contain about 26,000 clones, roughly 90% of them singletons. The sample here was CD4+ or CD8+ T cells sorted from blood, taken in a trial of the OX40 agonist ivuxolimab. Every receptor here comes from an adult with an advanced solid tumor such as melanoma, head and neck, liver or kidney cancer.

This chain uses TRBV25-1 with TRBJ2-3, with D uncertain. Between the trimmed V and J ends, which lost 0 bases and 9 bases, there was a span of 4 bases. CDR1 is MGHDK, CDR2 SYGVNS, per germline. This CDR3 has 11 residues. The CDR3 DNA is TGTGCCAGCAGTGAATACGGCACGCAGTATTTT. Its protein is CASSEYGTQYF. Full variable domain (remainder filled in from reference TRBV25-1 and TRBJ2-3): EADIYQTPRYLVIGTGKKITLECSQTMGHDKMYWYQQDPGMELHLIHYSYGVNSTEKGDLSSESTVSRIRTEHFPLTLESARPSHTSQYLCASSEYGTQYFGPGTRLTVL.

The rearrangement joins TRBV19 to TRBJ2-7; 7 bases fit TRBD2. V lost 1 base and J lost 6; bases outside the gene matches: 6. Germline CDR1 is LNHDA and CDR2 is SQIVND (reference sequence). The CDR3 spans 14 residues. CDR3 loop: CASSIAPGGGEQYF. The CDR3 nucleotides read TGTGCCAGTAGTATAGCGCCGGGAGGCGGCGAGCAGTACTTC.

The chain uses TRBV6-1 and TRBJ2-7, with D possibly being TRBD1 (6 bases). Trimming stripped 3 bases from V and 9 bases from J, with 21 bases between. The germline V gene encodes CDR1 MNHNS and CDR2 SASEGT. The CDR3 has 15 amino acids. The CDR3 region has the DNA TGTGCCAGCAGTGACGGCAGGGGTACTGAGAAGGGGCAGTACTTC. It yields the protein CASSDGRGTEKGQYF.

V usage is TRBV2 and J usage is TRBJ1-1; D is ambiguous. The CDR3 totals 12 residues. V gave up 5 bases and J gave up 3 bases, with 7 bases separating them. From germline, CDR1 is SNHLY and CDR2 FYNNEI. CDR3 DNA: TGTGCCAGCAGTAGGTCCTACACTGAAGCTTTCTTT. Its translation: CASSRSYTEAFF.

The chain combines TRBV6-5 with TRBJ2-3; D perhaps matches TRBD2 (7 bases). The CDR3 extends over 15 amino acids. The germline CDR1 and CDR2 sequences are MNHEY and SVGAGI. Trimming cost V 2 bases and J 4 bases, with 13 bases left between them. The CDR3 coding sequence is TGTGCCAGCAGTTACGGGGGCGGGAGTGCAGATACGCAGTATTTT. Amino acid sequence: CASSYGGGSADTQYF.

The rearrangement links TRBV6-5 to TRBJ2-3; D uncertain. Germline lookup yields CDR1 MNHEY and CDR2 SVGAGI. The ends were cut back, 5 bases at V and 6 bases at J, with 6 bases in the middle. The CDR3 has 11 amino acids. CDR3 protein: CASSPWDTQYF. In nucleotides, the CDR3 is TGTGCCAGCAGTCCCTGGGATACGCAGTATTTT.

This chain uses TRBV18 with TRBJ2-1, with 7 bases identical to TRBD2. Germline CDR1 and CDR2: KGHSH and LQKENI. The CDR3 has 16 amino acids. The junction had 10 bases not matched to a gene; V was cut back by 2 bases and J by 6 bases. The CDR3 bases are TGTGCCAGCTCACCAGTCTACGGGGGGAGCCGCAATGAGCAGTTCTTC. Residues: CASSPVYGGSRNEQFF.

In its sample, this clone was seen once. The rearrangement uses TRBV5-5 and TRBJ1-4, with 9 bases identical to TRBD1. The junction had 2 bases not matched to a gene; V was cut back by 2 bases and J by 6 bases. CDR3 length: 14 amino acids. CDR1 is SGHKS and CDR2 is YYEKEE in the germline V gene (reference sequence). In nucleotides, the CDR3 is TGTGCCAGCAGCTTAGGACAGGGGTATGAAAAACTGTTTTTT. Residues: CASSLGQGYEKLFF.

On this clone: The sample contains more than one DNA sequence encoding this CDR3. The chain joins TRBV5-1 to TRBJ1-1, with D hard to call. Trimming pared 0 bases from V and 3 bases from J, leaving 9 bases between. Per germline, CDR1 SGHRS and CDR2 YFSETQ. This CDR3 has 14 residues. CDR3 amino acids: CASSLGVGYTEAFF. The CDR3 DNA follows: TGCGCCAGCAGCTTGGGGGTGGGGTACACTGAAGCTTTCTTT.